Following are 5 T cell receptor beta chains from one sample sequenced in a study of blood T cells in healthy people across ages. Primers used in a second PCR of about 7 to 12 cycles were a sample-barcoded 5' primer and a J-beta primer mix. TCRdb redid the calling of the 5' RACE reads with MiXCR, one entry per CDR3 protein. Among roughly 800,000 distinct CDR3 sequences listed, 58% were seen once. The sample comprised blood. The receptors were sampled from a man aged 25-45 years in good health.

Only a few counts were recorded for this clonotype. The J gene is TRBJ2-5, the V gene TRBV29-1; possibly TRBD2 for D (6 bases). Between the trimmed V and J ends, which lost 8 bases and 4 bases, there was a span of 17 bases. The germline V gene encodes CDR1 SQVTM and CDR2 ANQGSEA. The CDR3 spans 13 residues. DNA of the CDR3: TGCAGCTACCTGGGGGGTGGGGGAGAGACCCAGTACTTC. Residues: CSYLGGGGETQYF. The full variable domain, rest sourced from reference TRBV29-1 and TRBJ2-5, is SAVISQKPSRDICQRGTSLTIQCQVDSQVTMMFWYRQQPGQSLTLIATANQGSEATYESGFVIDKFPISRPNLTFSTLTVSNMSPEDSSIYLCSYLGGGGETQYFGPGTRLLVL.

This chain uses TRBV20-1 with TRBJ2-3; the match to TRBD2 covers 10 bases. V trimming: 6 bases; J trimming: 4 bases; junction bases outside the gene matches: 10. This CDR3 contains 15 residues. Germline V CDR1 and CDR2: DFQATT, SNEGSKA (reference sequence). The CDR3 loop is CSARRAGGPADTQYF. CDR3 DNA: TGCAGTGCCCGTCGAGCGGGAGGGCCGGCAGATACGCAGTATTTT.

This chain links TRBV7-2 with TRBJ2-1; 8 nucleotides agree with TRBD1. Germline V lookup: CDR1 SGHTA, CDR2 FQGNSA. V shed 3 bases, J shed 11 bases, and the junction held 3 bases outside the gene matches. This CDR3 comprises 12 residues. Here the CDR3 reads CASSFTGGQQFF. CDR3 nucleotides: TGTGCCAGCAGCTTCACAGGGGGACAGCAGTTCTTC. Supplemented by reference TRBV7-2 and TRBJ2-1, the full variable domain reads GAGVSQSPSNKVTEKGKDVELRCDPISGHTALYWYRQSLGQGLEFLIYFQGNSAPDKSGLPSDRFSAERTGGSVSTLTIQRTQQEDSAVYLCASSFTGGQQFFGPGTRLTVL.

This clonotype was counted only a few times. The CDR3 is CSVDGLELWGLEDTEAFF. The CDR3 coding sequence is TGCAGCGTTGATGGCCTGGAACTATGGGGGCTAGAAGACACTGAAGCTTTCTTT. The V and J genes are TRBV29-1 and TRBJ1-1; TRBD1 might be the D (6 bases). The germline V and J ends were trimmed by 3 bases and 3 bases, with 26 bases remaining between them. Germline loops: CDR1 SQVTM, CDR2 ANQGSEA. The CDR3 contains 18 residues.

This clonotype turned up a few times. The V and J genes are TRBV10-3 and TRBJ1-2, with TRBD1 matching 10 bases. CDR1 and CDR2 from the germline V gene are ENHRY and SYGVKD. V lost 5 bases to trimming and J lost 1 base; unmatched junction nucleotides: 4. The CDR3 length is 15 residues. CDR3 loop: CAISPGTGVNYGYTF. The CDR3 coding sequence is TGTGCCATCAGTCCCGGGACAGGGGTTAACTATGGCTACACCTTC.